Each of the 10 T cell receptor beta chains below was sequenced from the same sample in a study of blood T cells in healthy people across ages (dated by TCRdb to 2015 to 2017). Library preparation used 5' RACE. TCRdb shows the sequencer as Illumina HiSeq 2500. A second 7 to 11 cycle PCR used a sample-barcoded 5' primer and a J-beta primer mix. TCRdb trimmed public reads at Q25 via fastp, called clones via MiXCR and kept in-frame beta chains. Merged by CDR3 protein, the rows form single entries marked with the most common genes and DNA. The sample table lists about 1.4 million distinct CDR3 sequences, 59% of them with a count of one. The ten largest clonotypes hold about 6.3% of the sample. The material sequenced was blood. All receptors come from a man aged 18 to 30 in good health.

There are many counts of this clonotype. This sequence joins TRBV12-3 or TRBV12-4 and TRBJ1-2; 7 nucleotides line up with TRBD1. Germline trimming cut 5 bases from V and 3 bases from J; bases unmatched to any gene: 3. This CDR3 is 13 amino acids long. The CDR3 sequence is CASSPQGDYGYTF. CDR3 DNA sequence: TGTGCCAGCAGTCCCCAGGGGGACTATGGCTACACCTTC.

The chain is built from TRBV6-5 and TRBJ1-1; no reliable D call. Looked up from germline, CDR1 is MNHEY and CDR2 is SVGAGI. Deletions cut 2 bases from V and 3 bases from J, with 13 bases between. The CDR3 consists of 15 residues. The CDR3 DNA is TGTGCCAGCAGTTACGGGGTGAAATCGGACACTGAAGCTTTCTTT. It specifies CASSYGVKSDTEAFF.

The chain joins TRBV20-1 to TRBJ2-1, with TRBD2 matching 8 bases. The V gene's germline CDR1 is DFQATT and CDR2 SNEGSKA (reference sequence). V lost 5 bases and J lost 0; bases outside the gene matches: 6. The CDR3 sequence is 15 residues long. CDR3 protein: CSAFVAGGSYNEQFF. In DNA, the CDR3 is TGCAGTGCTTTCGTCGCGGGGGGCTCCTACAATGAGCAGTTCTTC.

CDR3 coding DNA: TGTGCCAGCAGCTCAGACGCGGGGTTAATCTTCACTAGCACAGATACGCAGTATTTT. This gives the protein CASSSDAGLIFTSTDTQYF. The chain combines TRBV7-2 with TRBJ2-3; a possible D gene is TRBD2 (6 bases). This CDR3 has 19 amino acids. Germline loops: CDR1 SGHTA, CDR2 FQGNSA. Trimming shortened V by 4 bases and J by 0 bases, and 23 bases separated the two germline ends.

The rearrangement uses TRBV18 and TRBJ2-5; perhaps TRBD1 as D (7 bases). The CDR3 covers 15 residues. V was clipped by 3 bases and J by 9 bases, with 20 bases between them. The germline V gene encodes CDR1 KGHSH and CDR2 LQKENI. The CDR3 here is CASSPRGQDGEAQYF. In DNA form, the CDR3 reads TGTGCCAGCTCACCGCGAGGACAGGATGGGGAGGCCCAGTACTTC.

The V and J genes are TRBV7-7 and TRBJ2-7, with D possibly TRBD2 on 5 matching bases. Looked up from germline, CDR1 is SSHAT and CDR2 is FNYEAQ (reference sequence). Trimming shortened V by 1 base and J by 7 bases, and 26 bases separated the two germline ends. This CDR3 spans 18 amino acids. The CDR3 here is CASSLVPVAELGYNEQYF. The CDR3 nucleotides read TGTGCCAGCAGCTTAGTTCCAGTGGCGGAACTAGGGTACAATGAGCAGTACTTC.

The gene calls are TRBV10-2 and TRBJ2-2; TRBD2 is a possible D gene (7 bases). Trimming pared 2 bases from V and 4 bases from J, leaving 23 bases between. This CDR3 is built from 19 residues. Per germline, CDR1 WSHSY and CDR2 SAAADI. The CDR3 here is CASSEPPLEGGGRTGELFF. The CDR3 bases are TGCGCCAGCAGTGAGCCCCCCCTAGAGGGGGGAGGGCGCACCGGGGAGCTGTTTTTT.

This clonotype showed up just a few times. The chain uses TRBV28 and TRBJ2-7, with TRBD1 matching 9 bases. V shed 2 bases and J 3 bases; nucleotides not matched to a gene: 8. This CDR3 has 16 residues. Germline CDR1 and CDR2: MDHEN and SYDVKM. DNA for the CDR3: TGTGCCAGCAGTTTACCGGCGGGACAGGGTAACTACGAGCAGTACTTC. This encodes CASSLPAGQGNYEQYF.

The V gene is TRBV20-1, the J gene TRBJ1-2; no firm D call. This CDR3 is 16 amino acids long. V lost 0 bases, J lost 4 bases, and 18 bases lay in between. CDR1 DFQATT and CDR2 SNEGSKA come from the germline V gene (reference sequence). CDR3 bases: TGCAGTGCTAGAGATCGTGAGGCTTCTGGCACCTATGGCTACACCTTC. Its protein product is CSARDREASGTYGYTF.

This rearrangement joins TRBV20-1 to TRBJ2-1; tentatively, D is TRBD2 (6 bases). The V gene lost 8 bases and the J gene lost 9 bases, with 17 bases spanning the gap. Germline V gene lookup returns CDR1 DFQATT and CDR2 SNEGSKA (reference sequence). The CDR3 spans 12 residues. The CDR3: CSIGSRRGEQFF. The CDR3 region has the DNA TGCAGTATCGGCTCCCGGCGGGGTGAGCAGTTCTTC.